A selection of T cell receptor beta chains follows, all from one sample in a study of blood T cells in healthy people across ages. TCRdb used MiXCR to reprocess the 5' RACE reads, holding one entry per CDR3 protein. This table holds 700,000 to 1,000,000 distinct CDR3 sequences, more than 40% found once. The sample comprised blood. These receptors all come from a man in his fifties or sixties in good health. The CDR3 runs from the conserved cysteine through the conserved F or W. Fields, in order: CDR3 DNA, CDR3 protein, D gene, clone size, J gene, V gene. A D gene is named only where the DNA matches it firmly. Size is stated for part of the rows, as once, few or many counts, or as a class when the clone is expanded.

TGCAGTGCTAGAAACCGGGACGGTGTCCCAGATACGCAGTATTTT,CSARNRDGVPDTQYF,NA,NA,TRBJ2-3,TRBV20-1
TGTGCCAGCAGCGTAGGCATACAGGAGAATCAGTACTTC,CASSVGIQENQYF,NA,NA,TRBJ2-5,TRBV13
TGTGCCAGCAGCCCAGGACTAGCGGGGACCACAGATACGCAGTATTTT,CASSPGLAGTTDTQYF,TRBD2,few,TRBJ2-3,TRBV7-9
TGTGCCAGCACTGTGGAGCTTGGTGCGTGGGAGACCCAGTACTTC,CASTVELGAWETQYF,NA,few,TRBJ2-5,TRBV12-3/TRBV12-4
TGCAGTGCTAGGGGGCTTCAGGTCCATAATTCACCCCTCCACTTT,CSARGLQVHNSPLHF,NA,few,TRBJ1-6,TRBV20-1
TGTGTCAGCAGCCCAGACAGGGGTGTGACCTACGAGCAGTACTTC,CVSSPDRGVTYEQYF,TRBD1,NA,TRBJ2-7,TRBV11-2
TGTGCCAGCAGCTCCTCGTTGGGTGAGGGGTTCTTC,CASSSSLGEGFF,NA,NA,TRBJ2-1,TRBV7-2
TGTGCCAGCAGCACCCAGGGGGGGAATGAGCAGTACTTC,CASSTQGGNEQYF,NA,few,TRBJ2-5,TRBV7-2
TGTGCCAGCAGCTCCAAAGTCGGTCTGTATACGCAGTATTTT,CASSSKVGLYTQYF,NA,NA,TRBJ2-3,TRBV7-2
TGTGCCAGCAGCTTAGTTTCAGGGGGCGTAGATACGCAGTATTTT,CASSLVSGGVDTQYF,TRBD1,NA,TRBJ2-3,TRBV11-2
TGTGCCAGCAGCCCCCACTCTACAACTAATGAAAAACTGTTTTTT,CASSPHSTTNEKLFF,NA,NA,TRBJ1-4,TRBV7-2